A selection of T cell receptor beta chains follows, all from one sample in a study of identical twins. TCRdb re-called the 5' RACE reads with MiXCR, one entry per CDR3 protein. This table holds about 1.7 million distinct CDR3 sequences, about 31% found once. The sequenced sample consisted of cord blood. The receptors were gathered from a newborn girl in good health. The CDR3 runs from the conserved cysteine through the conserved F or W. Each record gives: V gene, clone size, J gene, D gene, CDR3 DNA, CDR3 protein. A D gene is named only where the DNA matches it firmly. Clone size appears in some rows only: once, few, many, or a class for an expanded clone.

>TRBV20-1|NA|TRBJ2-5|NA
TGCAGTGCTAGAGATGGGCAGCGGTCCCAAGAGACCCAGTACTTC
CSARDGQRSQETQYF
>TRBV12-3/TRBV12-4|few|TRBJ2-7|TRBD1
TGTGCCAGCAGTTGGGGACAGGTCTACGAGCAGTACTTC
CASSWGQVYEQYF
>TRBV7-2|few|TRBJ1-6|TRBD1
TGTGCCAGCAGCTCGGACAGGGGCCATTATTCACCCCTCCACTTT
CASSSDRGHYSPLHF
>TRBV5-1|NA|TRBJ1-1|NA
TGCGCCAGCAGCTTGATGGGTGTGAACACTGGTGGGAACACTGAAGCTTTCTTT
CASSLMGVNTGGNTEAFF
>TRBV6-2/TRBV6-3|NA|TRBJ1-5|NA
TGTGCCAGCAGTTACTCGTGGGACCGGGGCAATCAGCCCCAGCATTTT
CASSYSWDRGNQPQHF
>TRBV28|few|TRBJ2-7|NA
TGTGCCAGCAGTTTCGGGCGAGACGGTGAGCAGTACTTC
CASSFGRDGEQYF
>TRBV18|few|TRBJ1-5|NA
TGTGCCAGCTCACCACTCGACGGCAATCAGCCCCAGCATTTT
CASSPLDGNQPQHF
>TRBV16|NA|TRBJ2-3|NA
TGTGCCAGCAGCCAATCTCGCGGTCTCTTCGATACGCAGTATTTT
CASSQSRGLFDTQYF
>TRBV7-9|few|TRBJ1-5|NA
TGTGCCAGCAGCTACGACCTGAATCAGCCCCAGCATTTT
CASSYDLNQPQHF
>TRBV15|few|TRBJ2-5|NA
TGTGCCACCAGCAGCGCACCCGGGACTTCCTGGGAGCAGTACTTC
CATSSAPGTSWEQYF
>TRBV15|NA|TRBJ2-1|NA
TGTGCCACCAGCATGGCGGGCCTTAGAAATGAGCAGTTCTTC
CATSMAGLRNEQFF
>TRBV25-1|few|TRBJ2-3|NA
TGTGCCAGCAGTGAACAAGCGGGTGGCACAGATACGCAGTATTTT
CASSEQAGGTDTQYF
>TRBV4-1|few|TRBJ1-4|NA
TGCGCCAGCAGCCAAGATGTCTCGACAGGTGAAAAACTGTTTTTT
CASSQDVSTGEKLFF
>TRBV28|NA|TRBJ2-3|NA
TGTGCCAGCAGTTTGAGGACGGGATCCGCAGATACGCAGTATTTT
CASSLRTGSADTQYF
>TRBV20-1|once|TRBJ1-5|NA
TGCAGTGCTAGTTCACCCCAGGGCGGCAATCAGCCCCAGCATTTT
CSASSPQGGNQPQHF
>TRBV27|few|TRBJ1-5|NA
TGTGCCAGTTTACCTGAGGGCCCCCTCTATAGCAATCAGCCCCAGCATTTT
CASLPEGPLYSNQPQHF
>TRBV21-1|NA|TRBJ2-1|NA
TGTGCCAGCAGCAAAGTTAGCGGGAGTAAGGTTGAGCAGTTCTTC
CASSKVSGSKVEQFF
>TRBV28|once|TRBJ2-5|NA
TGTGCCAGCAGCCCAGGGGAGGGAAATGAGCAGTACTTC
CASSPGEGNEQYF
>TRBV3-1|few|TRBJ2-1|TRBD2
TGTGCCAGCAGCCAAGAGAGACTAGCCCCCTACAATGAGCAGTTCTTC
CASSQERLAPYNEQFF
>TRBV7-9|few|TRBJ2-5|TRBD2
TGTGCCAGCAGCCCCACCGGGACTAGGTTTGGAGAGACCCAGTACTTC
CASSPTGTRFGETQYF
>TRBV7-9|few|TRBJ2-3|TRBD2
TGTGCCAGCAGCTTAGAATCTAGCGGATCCACAGATACGCAGTATTTT
CASSLESSGSTDTQYF
>TRBV2|NA|TRBJ2-7|TRBD2
TGTGCCAGCAGTGGTGGACTAGCGGGAGTGAATGAGCAGTACTTC
CASSGGLAGVNEQYF
>TRBV9|NA|TRBJ1-2|TRBD1
TGTGCCAGCAGCGTAGGACCCGGGACAGACTATGGCTACACCTTC
CASSVGPGTDYGYTF
>TRBV4-1|few|TRBJ1-4|TRBD1
TGCGCCAGCAGCCATCCCGACAGGGTGCCTAGAGAAAAACTGTTTTTT
CASSHPDRVPREKLFF
>TRBV2|few|TRBJ2-3|NA
TGTGCCAGCCGATCAGGGACTCGTGCTAGCACAGATACGCAGTATTTT
CASRSGTRASTDTQYF
>TRBV27|few|TRBJ1-1|NA
TGTGCCAGCAGTCAGGGCAGGGCGGGGGCTCCTGAAGCTTTCTTT
CASSQGRAGAPEAFF
>TRBV7-2|few|TRBJ2-5|TRBD2
TGTGCCAGCAGCTTAGAGCGGGGGGGCCGGGAGACCCAGTACTTC
CASSLERGGRETQYF
>TRBV5-4|few|TRBJ2-3|TRBD2
TGTGCCAGCAGCTTTCGCCTAGCGGGGGGAAACACAGATACGCAGTATTTT
CASSFRLAGGNTDTQYF
>TRBV3-1|NA|TRBJ2-7|NA
TGTGCCAGCAGCCAAGTCACTAGGAATTCTGAGCAGTACTTC
CASSQVTRNSEQYF
>TRBV24-1|few|TRBJ2-1|NA
TGTGCCACCAGTGATTCGGCGGGCAATGAGCAGTTCTTC
CATSDSAGNEQFF
>TRBV20-1|NA|TRBJ2-1|NA
TGCAGTGCTAGAGCCCTGAGCTCCTACAATGAGCAGTTCTTC
CSARALSSYNEQFF
>TRBV7-2|many|TRBJ2-3|NA
TGTGCCAGCAGCTCCACTAGGAAGGATACGCAGTATTTT
CASSSTRKDTQYF
>TRBV10-3|many|TRBJ2-5|NA
TGTGCCATCAGTGACAGAAAGGGAGAGACCCAGTACTTC
CAISDRKGETQYF
>TRBV11-2|few|TRBJ2-4|NA
TGTGCCAGCAGCCCAACTCGGGGGGCAGACATTCAGTACTTC
CASSPTRGADIQYF
>TRBV25-1|NA|TRBJ1-1|NA
TGTGCCAGCAGTGAATGGGTAGGGGACACTGAAGCTTTCTTT
CASSEWVGDTEAFF
>TRBV12-3/TRBV12-4|many|TRBJ2-1|NA
TGTGCCAGCAGTTTAGCCCAGGGCAGTGGGAATGAGCAGTTCTTC
CASSLAQGSGNEQFF
>TRBV5-6|few|TRBJ2-7|NA
TGTGCCAGCAGCTTGGGCTCCAGGGAAAACGAGCAGTACTTC
CASSLGSRENEQYF
>TRBV15|NA|TRBJ1-2|NA
TGTGCCACCAGCAGAGGCGCCTCTAACTATGGCTACACCTTC
CATSRGASNYGYTF
>TRBV29-1|NA|TRBJ1-1|NA
TGCAGCGGCCGGAGATATACCATGAACACTGAAGCTTTCTTT
CSGRRYTMNTEAFF
>TRBV21-1|NA|TRBJ2-7|NA
TGTGCCGGGGGACAGCGACACAACGAGCAGTACTTC
CAGGQRHNEQYF
>TRBV6-5|NA|TRBJ1-2|NA
TGTGCCAGCAGGCCCCAGGGGTCCTACAACTATGGCTACACCTTC
CASRPQGSYNYGYTF
>TRBV5-1|few|TRBJ1-6|TRBD1
TGCGCCAGCAGCTTCACAGGGGGCAGGGCGAATTCACCCCTCCACTTT
CASSFTGGRANSPLHF
>TRBV6-1|few|TRBJ2-3|NA
TGTGCCAGCATTGTCGGTAGCCCCGGAGATACGCAGTATTTT
CASIVGSPGDTQYF
>TRBV9|NA|TRBJ2-7|NA
TGTGCCAGCAGCGTAGAAGGGATAGGTGGCTCCTACGAGCAGTACTTC
CASSVEGIGGSYEQYF
>TRBV12-3/TRBV12-4|NA|TRBJ1-4|NA
TGTGCCAGCACCTTTTCAGGGCCTAATGAAAAACTGTTTTTT
CASTFSGPNEKLFF